The present entry profiles one TCR beta chain with its context. V lost 3 bases to trimming and J lost 8 bases, with 10 bases between them. The CDR3 consists of 13 residues. The germline CDR1 and CDR2 sequences are MNHEY and SMNVEV (reference sequence). Healthy Caucasian individuals from Russia aged about 6 to 100 served as donors. The sample is drawn from a study of blood T cells in healthy people across ages. Sample-barcoded 5' priming and a J-beta primer mix drove a second PCR of roughly 7 to 11 cycles. TCRdb recomputed calls from the 5' RACE reads with MiXCR, one row per CDR3 protein. Of 1.4 million to 1.5 million distinct CDR3 sequences detected, roughly 45% appear once; the ten largest clones hold 7.9%.

Input material: blood. The rearrangement links TRBV27 to TRBJ2-2; D call uncertain. The source of this sequence is a woman under 30 in good health. The CDR3 sequence is CASSLLSPGELFF. The CDR3 nucleotides read TGTGCCAGCAGTTTGCTCTCCCCGGGGGAGCTGTTTTTT.